This T cell receptor (beta chain) came from a study of tumor and adjacent non-tumor tissue in lung cancer (dated by TCRdb to between 2018 and 2020). Some background on the complete study: Patients with adenocarcinoma (approximately 13), squamous cell carcinoma (2) and small cell lung cancer (1) were included in the cohort. TCRbeta CDR3 sequencing was performed on fewer than 35 paired specimens, with one tumor sample and one normal lung sample collected per patient. In total, sequencing yielded fewer than 150 million productive TCRbeta reads, which works out to an average of about 4.17 million reads per sample. Using bulk TCRbeta repertoires from 15 lung cancer patients, the study set lung tumor tissue side by side with matched distant non-tumor lung tissue. Among the approximately 15 patients, ages ranged from roughly 30 to 85 years, about 10 were men and 5 were women, and disease was TNM stage I to III.

The germline V gene yields SGHAT for CDR1 and FQNNGV for CDR2. From its cysteine to its phenylalanine, the CDR3 spans 16 amino acids. The read is trimmed to its CDR3 DNA, 48 bases read in frame from base 1. A note on this clonotype: Its recognized antigen is unknown. The junction and the germline gene differ at one end; a read error may be behind it.

Bulk unsorted tissue served as the source for RNA extraction, and RNA quality was assessed using a NanoDrop ND-1000 and an Agilent 2100. The normal lung samples consisted of distant non-tumor tissue collected more than 3 cm from the tumor edge. Donors were newly diagnosed lung cancer patients admitted for thoracic surgery in China between August and November 2014, without prior chemotherapy. Patients with previous radiotherapy or chemotherapy, or with another concurrent cancer, were excluded from the study. Surgical tissue pieces of about 1-2.3 cm3 were preserved in RNAlater solution and were kept at -80 degrees C until use. General conclusions and limits of the study: Only approximately 14 patients were included in the cohort, and the need for larger samples and more detailed clinical data was noted by the authors. Younger patients had significantly higher TCR diversity, and higher tumor TCR diversity was associated with shorter overall and disease-free survival. The top 100 clones accounted for a significantly larger cumulative portion of the repertoire in normal lung than in tumor tissue. Because peripheral blood was not sequenced, the blood TCRbeta repertoires of the lung cancer patients in the study went unexamined. Significantly higher TCR diversity (inverse Simpson) was observed in tumor tissue than in normal lung tissue (roughly 470 vs 170, P = 0.0075, Mann-Whitney U test). Neither the sequencing platform nor unique molecular identifiers are mentioned in the methods.

Library preparation employed multiplex PCR. The data were produced on an Illumina HiSeq 2500. TCRbeta libraries were constructed through three rounds of nested PCR with primers (Table S4) according to protocols modified from ARM-PCR. Before sequencing, PCR products in the 200-500 bp range were cut out of the gel and cleaned up using the QIAquick gel extraction kit. On the study's bioinformatics: Trimmomatic was used to clean the reads, FLASH merged the cleaned reads into complete CDR3 sequences, and MiTCR assigned the sequences to V(D)J germline segments. Clonal diversity was calculated as the inverse Simpson's index using VDJtools. In-frame sequences without a premature stop codon were defined as productive reads. TCRdb cleaned the public reads at Q25 with fastp, built clones with MiXCR and kept in-frame beta chains. Rows are unified per CDR3 protein, each entry keeping the most common DNA and genes. The V and J calls and clone size are TCRdb's, not the authors'. The table for this sample lists 90,000 to 100,000 distinct CDR3 sequences; 80% of them were counted only once. Approximately 28% of the sample is in the top ten clones.

The rearrangement combines TRBV11-2 with TRBJ2-1; no confident D gene assignment can be made. Material: distant non-tumor lung tissue. The source of this sequence is a man in his fifties or sixties with small cell lung cancer. CDR3 reads: CASSLDGRLSHNDQFF. DNA sequence: TGTGCCAGCAGTTTAGATGGGCGGCTCTCCCACAATGACCAGTTCTTC.